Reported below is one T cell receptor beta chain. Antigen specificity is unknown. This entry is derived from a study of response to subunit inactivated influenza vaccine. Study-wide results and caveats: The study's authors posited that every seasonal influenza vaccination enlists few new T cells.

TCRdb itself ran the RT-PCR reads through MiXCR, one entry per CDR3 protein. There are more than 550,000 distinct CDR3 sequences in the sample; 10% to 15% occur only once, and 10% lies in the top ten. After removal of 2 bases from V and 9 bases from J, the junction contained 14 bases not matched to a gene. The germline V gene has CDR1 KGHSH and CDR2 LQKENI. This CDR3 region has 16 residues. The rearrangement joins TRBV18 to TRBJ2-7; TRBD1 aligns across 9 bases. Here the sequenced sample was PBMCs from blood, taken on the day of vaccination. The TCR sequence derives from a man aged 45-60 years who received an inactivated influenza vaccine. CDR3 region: CASSPSRGGTGKGQYF. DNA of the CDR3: TGTGCCAGCTCACCATCACGGGGAGGGACAGGGAAAGGGCAGTACTTC.